This T cell receptor beta chain was identified during a study of blood T cell repertoires in COVID-19. The ends were cut back, 1 base at V and 7 bases at J, with 10 bases in the middle. Germline V gives CDR1 MGHDK, CDR2 SYGVNS. CDR3 length: 13 amino acids. Clones were read by immunoSEQ multiplex PCR, and TCRdb kept only the in-frame ones, dropping some. This table holds around 300,000 clones, around nine tenths found once. The chain employs TRBV25-1 and TRBJ1-1; no clear D gene. This clonotype was sampled from a woman in her 30s who had recovered from COVID-19. The sample was PBMCs or T cells enriched from blood (not recorded which). Here the CDR3 reads CASSELISGEAFF. CDR3 sequence (DNA): TGTGCCAGCAGTGAATTGATATCGGGTGAAGCTTTCTTT.